The sequence of this T cell receptor (beta chain) was determined in a study of Graves' ophthalmopathy and Graves' hyperthyroidism (dated by TCRdb to between 2017 and 2018). Concerning the study at large: Peripheral blood was collected at initial diagnosis, before any treatment. The study used TCR beta repertoire signatures to distinguish Graves' ophthalmopathy from Graves' hyperthyroidism and to predict progression to ophthalmopathy. In total, some 140 blood samples were TCR-sequenced: approximately 40 ophthalmopathy, some 75 hyperthyroidism and about 17 hyperthyroidism-to-ophthalmopathy patients. To explore V-J signatures that separate ophthalmopathy from hyperthyroidism, a discovery set of about a hundred patients was enrolled, consisting of under 50 with ophthalmopathy and roughly 57 with stable hyperthyroidism. For independent validation, a separate cohort was made up of 18 hyperthyroidism patients plus 17 patients who later progressed from hyperthyroidism to ophthalmopathy. In a handful of hyperthyroidism patients, the T-cell repertoire of thyroid tissue was compared with the T-cell repertoire of blood. Following sample collection, hyperthyroidism patients were given methimazole at a starting dose of 30 mg daily, and ophthalmopathy patients were given high-dose intravenous methylprednisolone. The approximately 98 discovery patients were randomly divided into training and test sets at a 7:3 ratio. Study-level results and caveats: Most expanded thyroid clonotypes with a frequency above 0.001 also appeared in blood, which suggests that blood repertoires may reflect the immune response in the thyroid. Ophthalmopathy was separated from stable hyperthyroidism by the 13-signature model with more than 85% sensitivity and less than 82% specificity in cross-validation and with 80%/75% in the test set. In validation, the model predicted ophthalmopathy progression with about 71% sensitivity and around 72% specificity; 12 predicted patients were CT-confirmed with GO in a median of about 7.1 months. No statistical method was used to set the sample size in advance, and the investigators knew which group each participant was assigned to.

This clonotype has ten or more counts. Its cognate antigen has yet to be identified. Base qualities were left out, and no much larger clone turns up one base away. From cysteine to phenylalanine, the CDR3 is 15 amino acids long. The DNA shown is the 45-base CDR3, in frame from base 1. The germline V gene gives CDR1 as MNHNS and CDR2 as SASEGT. After removal of 6 bases from V and 6 bases from J, the junction retains 12 bases not matched to a gene. For repertoire sequencing, TCR beta CDR3 regions were amplified from RNA transcripts. The first round was an RT-PCR using HTBI primers with the Qiagen OneStep RT-PCR kit, and this first round was followed by a second-round multiplex PCR, then size selection and purification. The libraries underwent paired-end sequencing with 100 bp reads on an Illumina HiSeq2000. Processing in the source paper ran as follows. Reads were processed with SOAPnuke, discarding reads with adapters, uncalled bases, mean Phred below 15, or no exact constant-primer or identifier match. COPE v1.2.5 was used to merge high-quality paired reads. Unique nucleotide sequences were defined as clonotypes and aligned to IMGT TRB V, D and J references using MiTCR v1.1. Analysis was restricted to V-J combinations with a frequency above 0.0001, which covered 99.2% of repertoires. A TCR clonal expansion and chaos score per V-J combination was defined as the ratio of F50 clonal expansion to chaos observed in the TCRdist matrix. Welch's t-statistics and random forest were used to narrow the features down to around 12 V-J combinations, which were then fed into a naive Bayes classifier. The similarity between thyroid and blood repertoires was quantified using the Morisita-Horn index. TCRdb applied fastp at Q25 and MiXCR to the public reads, then kept only in-frame beta chains. For every CDR3 protein sequence, its rows merge into one entry that carries the most common genes and DNA. The V and J calls shown here were made by TCRdb, not taken from the authors' results. The sample profile shows some 520,000 distinct CDR3 sequences; roughly an eighth of them were found once. About a tenth of the sample goes to the ten largest clones.

The ophthalmopathy patients had moderately to severely active disease, with a Clinical Activity Score of 3 or higher, a NOSPECS grade of 4 or higher, and a disease duration of less than 3 months. Anyone with other autoimmune diseases, uncontrolled infections, pregnancy or lactation was excluded from the study. Diagnosis was based on clinical symptoms, serum thyroxine, TRAb, thyroid ultrasound and orbital computed tomography. PBMCs were isolated from approximately 10 ml of fresh peripheral blood by Ficoll-Paque density gradient centrifugation. Total RNA was extracted using Trizol reagent, and RNA quality was checked on an Agilent 2100 Bioanalyzer.

The specimen was blood. The TCR sequence derives from a woman aged 25 to 39 with Graves' ophthalmopathy. Donor details come from another sample of the same person, matched by shared clones. The chain is assembled from TRBV6-1 and TRBJ1-1; TRBD1 aligns with 8 central bases. The CDR3 is CASRPTGGMGAEAFF. The nucleotides read TGTGCCAGCAGACCTACAGGGGGAATGGGGGCTGAAGCTTTCTTT.